The rows below give T cell receptor beta chains drawn from one sample of a study of T cells in Graves' hyperthyroidism and ophthalmopathy. A single record per CDR3 protein comes from TCRdb applying MiXCR to the multiplex PCR reads. The sample carries around 800,000 distinct CDR3 sequences, 35% to 40% recorded once. Input material: blood. These receptors were obtained from a man aged 18 to 30 with Graves' hyperthyroidism. The CDR3 runs from the conserved cysteine through the conserved F or W. Each record gives: J gene, V gene, D gene, clone size, CDR3 protein, CDR3 DNA. A D gene is named only where the DNA matches it firmly. Clone size, where shown, is once, few, many, or a class for clones that have expanded.

J: TRBJ1-6; V: TRBV9; D: .; size: many; CDR3: CASSEGLYNSPLHF; DNA: TGTGCCAGCAGCGAGGGACTTTATAATTCACCCCTCCACTTT
J: TRBJ1-5; V: TRBV20-1; D: .; size: many; CDR3: CSARASAYNQPQHF; DNA: TGCAGTGCTAGGGCGAGCGCCTACAATCAGCCCCAGCATTTT
J: TRBJ1-4; V: TRBV20-1; D: .; size: many; CDR3: CSARSVEKLFF; DNA: TGCAGTGCTAGAAGCGTAGAAAAACTGTTTTTT
J: TRBJ2-7; V: TRBV6-6; D: TRBD2; size: .; CDR3: CASRTSGKYEQYF; DNA: TGTGCCAGCCGGACTAGCGGGAAGTACGAGCAGTACTTC
J: TRBJ1-5; V: TRBV29-1; D: TRBD1; size: many; CDR3: CSVMDRVGQPQHF; DNA: TGCAGCGTCATGGACAGGGTGGGTCAGCCCCAGCATTTT
J: TRBJ2-2; V: TRBV15; D: .; size: once; CDR3: CATSRSNRAEDTGELFF; DNA: TGTGCCACCAGCCGTTCCAACAGGGCGGAGGACACCGGGGAGCTGTTTTTT
J: TRBJ2-2; V: TRBV9; D: .; size: once; CDR3: CASMWTENTGELFF; DNA: TGTGCCAGCATGTGGACAGAGAACACCGGGGAGCTGTTTTTT
J: TRBJ1-1; V: TRBV7-3; D: .; size: .; CDR3: CASSDPDSTEAFF; DNA: TGTGCCAGCAGTGATCCAGACAGCACTGAAGCTTTCTTT
J: TRBJ1-5; V: TRBV29-1; D: TRBD1; size: once; CDR3: CSYLPGGNQPQHF; DNA: TGCAGCTACCTGCCAGGGGGGAATCAGCCCCAGCATTTT
J: TRBJ1-4; V: TRBV7-2; D: .; size: few; CDR3: CASSLVTGPFEKLFF; DNA: TGTGCCAGCAGCTTAGTCACAGGGCCCTTTGAAAAACTGTTTTTT
J: TRBJ2-7; V: TRBV6-1; D: .; size: .; CDR3: CASRNPGDHEQYF; DNA: TGTGCCAGCAGGAATCCGGGGGACCACGAGCAGTACTTC
J: TRBJ2-7; V: TRBV6-5; D: .; size: .; CDR3: CASSSLSAAESYEQYF; DNA: TGTGCCAGCAGTTCGCTTTCCGCGGCCGAGTCCTACGAGCAGTACTTC
J: TRBJ2-7; V: TRBV15; D: .; size: many; CDR3: CATSRDIMYEQYF; DNA: TGTGCCACCAGCCGGGACATTATGTACGAGCAGTACTTC
J: TRBJ2-7; V: TRBV9; D: .; size: few; CDR3: CASSSTGHSTYEQYF; DNA: TGTGCCAGCAGCTCCACGGGACACTCCACCTACGAGCAGTACTTC
J: TRBJ2-2; V: TRBV10-2; D: .; size: .; CDR3: CASSKEQGNTGELFF; DNA: TGTGCCAGCAGCAAAGAACAGGGGAACACCGGGGAGCTGTTTTTT
J: TRBJ2-5; V: TRBV2; D: .; size: .; CDR3: CASGRTEGQETQYF; DNA: TGTGCCAGCGGACGGACAGAGGGGCAAGAGACCCAGTACTTC
J: TRBJ1-4; V: TRBV20-1; D: .; size: .; CDR3: CSARERRGASEKLFF; DNA: TGCAGTGCCCGGGAGAGAAGGGGCGCGAGTGAAAAACTGTTTTTT
J: TRBJ1-2; V: TRBV25-1; D: .; size: .; CDR3: CASSYRTIYGYTF; DNA: TGTGCCAGCAGCTACAGAACCATCTATGGCTACACCTTC
J: TRBJ2-7; V: TRBV25-1; D: .; size: .; CDR3: CASSQVPQNSYEQYF; DNA: TGCGCCAGCAGCCAAGTACCCCAAAACTCCTACGAGCAGTACTTC
J: TRBJ1-1; V: TRBV9; D: TRBD1; size: many; CDR3: CASSPSGTGDTEAFF; DNA: TGTGCCAGCAGCCCGTCTGGGACAGGGGACACTGAAGCTTTCTTT
J: TRBJ2-7; V: TRBV29-1; D: .; size: .; CDR3: CSVELGAAEQYF; DNA: TGCAGCGTTGAACTGGGGGCCGCTGAGCAGTACTTC
J: TRBJ2-5; V: TRBV15; D: TRBD1; size: .; CDR3: CATSSTRGPLKTQYF; DNA: TGTGCCACCAGCAGCACTAGGGGGCCTTTGAAGACCCAGTACTTC
J: TRBJ2-7; V: TRBV20-1; D: .; size: many; CDR3: CSAGGHLGLGQYF; DNA: TGCAGTGCAGGGGGACACCTCGGCTTGGGGCAGTACTTC
J: TRBJ1-3; V: TRBV7-9; D: TRBD1; size: few; CDR3: CASSPRAGTGAGNTIYF; DNA: TGTGCCAGCAGCCCACGGGCCGGGACAGGGGCTGGAAACACCATATATTTT
J: TRBJ1-5; V: TRBV7-2; D: .; size: many; CDR3: CASSFQGQGQPQHF; DNA: TGTGCCAGCAGCTTCCAGGGGCAGGGGCAGCCCCAGCATTTT
J: TRBJ1-1; V: TRBV12-3/TRBV12-4; D: .; size: many; CDR3: CATSAGSVNTEAFF; DNA: TGTGCCACCTCAGCCGGCAGCGTGAACACTGAAGCTTTCTTT
J: TRBJ1-1; V: TRBV10-3; D: .; size: .; CDR3: CAICSAQDSLNTEAFF; DNA: .
J: TRBJ1-6; V: TRBV4-3; D: .; size: few; CDR3: CASSQDQTANSPLHF; DNA: TGCGCCAGCAGCCAAGATCAAACGGCTAATTCACCCCTCCACTTT
J: TRBJ1-3; V: TRBV5-1; D: .; size: .; CDR3: CASSWSGGEGNTIYF; DNA: TGCGCCAGCAGCTGGTCCGGGGGCGAAGGAAACACCATATATTTT
J: TRBJ2-2; V: TRBV7-6; D: TRBD1; size: many; CDR3: CASSVRGRKETGELFF; DNA: TGTGCCAGCAGCGTCAGGGGGCGCAAGGAGACCGGGGAGCTGTTTTTT
J: TRBJ2-5; V: TRBV7-9; D: .; size: many; CDR3: CASSLSGAETQYF; DNA: TGTGCCAGCAGCTTATCGGGGGCTGAGACCCAGTACTTC
J: TRBJ2-7; V: TRBV5-6; D: TRBD1; size: .; CDR3: CASSLGQGLLLGYEQYF; DNA: TGTGCCAGCAGCCTCGGACAGGGCCTCCTACTGGGGTACGAGCAGTACTTC
J: TRBJ2-5; V: TRBV7-9; D: .; size: .; CDR3: CASSLAIGIQETQYF; DNA: TGTGCCAGCAGCTTAGCGATCGGCATCCAAGAGACCCAGTACTTC
J: TRBJ2-7; V: TRBV7-6; D: .; size: many; CDR3: CASSLSKGYEQYF; DNA: TGTGCCAGCAGCCTTTCCAAGGGCTACGAGCAGTACTTC
J: TRBJ1-1; V: TRBV5-1; D: .; size: few; CDR3: CASSIGLTDTEAFF; DNA: TGCGCCAGCAGCATCGGCCTCACCGACACTGAAGCTTTCTTT
J: TRBJ1-4; V: TRBV4-1; D: TRBD1; size: .; CDR3: CASSQDQRQGDRKLFF; DNA: TGCGCCAGCAGCCAAGATCAACGCCAGGGGGATAGAAAACTGTTTTTT
J: TRBJ2-7; V: TRBV20-1; D: .; size: few; CDR3: CSARWGFEQYF; DNA: TGCAGTGCCAGGTGGGGGTTCGAGCAGTACTTC
J: TRBJ1-2; V: TRBV6-5; D: .; size: .; CDR3: CASSTRIWPNYGYTF; DNA: TGTGCCAGCAGTACCCGGATCTGGCCTAACTATGGCTACACCTTC
J: TRBJ2-2; V: TRBV12-3/TRBV12-4; D: .; size: .; CDR3: CASSKGRGRGNTGELFF; DNA: TGTGCCAGCAGTAAAGGAAGGGGGCGGGGGAACACCGGGGAGCTGTTTTTT
J: TRBJ1-3; V: TRBV7-8; D: TRBD1; size: .; CDR3: CASSYRQGSGNTIYF; DNA: TGTGCCAGCAGCTACCGACAGGGTTCTGGAAACACCATATATTTT
J: TRBJ2-2; V: TRBV5-1; D: .; size: .; CDR3: CASSGLGHTNTGELFF; DNA: TGCGCCAGCAGCGGATTGGGACACACGAACACCGGGGAGCTGTTTTTT
J: TRBJ2-3; V: TRBV29-1; D: .; size: .; CDR3: CSVEGQDSSTDTQYF; DNA: TGCAGCGTTGAGGGGCAGGATTCTAGCACAGATACGCAGTATTTT
J: TRBJ2-6; V: TRBV10-3; D: .; size: .; CDR3: CASRPRASGANVLTF; DNA: TGTGCCAGCAGACCGAGGGCCTCTGGGGCCAACGTCCTGACTTTC
J: TRBJ2-2; V: TRBV19; D: TRBD1; size: .; CDR3: CASRRQGETTLGTGELFF; DNA: TGTGCCAGTAGACGGCAGGGGGAGACCACCTTGGGCACCGGGGAGCTGTTTTTT
J: TRBJ1-6; V: TRBV10-3; D: .; size: .; CDR3: CAISEDRDYSPLHF; DNA: TGTGCCATCAGTGAGGACCGGGATTATTCACCCCTCCACTTT
J: TRBJ1-1; V: TRBV12-3/TRBV12-4; D: TRBD1; size: .; CDR3: CASSEQGATEAFF; DNA: TGTGCCAGCAGTGAGCAGGGGGCCACTGAAGCTTTCTTT
J: TRBJ1-4; V: TRBV5-1; D: TRBD1; size: many; CDR3: CASSSGTDNEKLFF; DNA: TGTGCCAGCAGTTCCGGGACAGATAATGAAAAACTGTTTTTT
J: TRBJ2-5; V: TRBV14; D: TRBD2; size: few; CDR3: CASSNALTSGRSGTQYF; DNA: TGTGCCAGCAGTAATGCTTTGACTAGCGGGAGATCCGGGACCCAGTACTTC